This T cell receptor (beta chain) was sequenced in a study of blood T cell repertoires in COVID-19. Study details: Both acute and convalescent COVID-19 samples were obtained from the United States, Italy and Spain. PBMCs, B-cell-depleted T cells, or T cells were the source of the cDNA or gDNA that made up the material.

V shed 7 bases and J 4 bases; nucleotides not matched to a gene: 9. The CDR3 runs 14 residues. Per the germline V gene, CDR1 is SNHLY and CDR2 is FYNNEI. One Seattle source followed patients from active infection through their disease course. As processed by the authors: From reference gene primer amplification, estimates of nucleated cell counts were derived. Repertoires were generated with immunoSEQ multiplex PCR, while TCRdb's copy carries only in-frame clones and drops some. Clone size and V and J calls were adopted from that table, with D and trimming inferred from the DNA. The table includes 190,000 or so clones, around four fifths detected once.

What was sequenced was peripheral blood. The chain combines TRBV2 with TRBJ1-1; 7 bases map to TRBD1. The clonotype was recovered from a man aged 60-69 years with COVID-19, enrolled during active disease. The CDR3, as DNA: TGTGCCAGCATAAAAGACAGGGAAGGCACTGAAGCTTTCTTT. It specifies CASIKDREGTEAFF. The full variable domain, with the rest looked up from reference TRBV2 and TRBJ1-1, is EPEVTQTPSHQVTQMGQEVILRCVPISNHLYFYWYRQILGQKVEFLVSFYNNEISEKSEIFDDQFSVERPDGSNFTLKIRSTKLEDSAMYFCASIKDREGTEAFFGQGTRLTVV.